The sequence of this T cell receptor beta chain was determined in a study of blood T cell repertoires in COVID-19. The wider study: Sites across the United States, Italy and Spain contributed samples from acute and convalescent COVID-19.

Sequencing was performed with immunoSEQ multiplex PCR; in TCRdb, only in-frame clones are kept and a portion is missing. Of roughly 300,000 clones in the sample, roughly 90% were seen once. This clone was recorded once. The age range of participants was 18 to 89 years, with residence in more than 20 US areas. Cohorts were determined from participant-reported clinical history. Germline V lookup: CDR1 SEHNR, CDR2 FQNEAQ (reference sequence). The J segment lost 5 bases and the V segment lost 1 base, leaving 9 bases of the junction unmatched. The CDR3 contains 16 residues. The source material was PBMCs or T cells enriched from blood (not recorded which). This TCR was sampled from a woman in her twenties or thirties who had recovered from COVID-19. The rearrangement uses TRBV7-9 and TRBJ1-2; 8 bases agree with TRBD1. CDR3 sequence reads: CASSLEGTGKVYGYTF. The CDR3 bases are TGTGCCAGCAGCTTAGAAGGGACAGGCAAGGTTTATGGCTACACCTTC.